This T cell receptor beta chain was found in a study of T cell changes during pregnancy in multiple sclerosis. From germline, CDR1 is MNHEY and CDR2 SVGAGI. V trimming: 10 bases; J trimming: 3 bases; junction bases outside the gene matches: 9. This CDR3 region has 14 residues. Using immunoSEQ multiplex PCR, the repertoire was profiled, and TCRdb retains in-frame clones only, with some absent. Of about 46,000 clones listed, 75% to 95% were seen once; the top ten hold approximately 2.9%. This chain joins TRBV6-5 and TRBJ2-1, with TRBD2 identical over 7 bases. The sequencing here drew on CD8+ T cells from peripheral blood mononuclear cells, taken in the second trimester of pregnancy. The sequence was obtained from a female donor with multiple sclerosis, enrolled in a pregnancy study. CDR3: CATSSSGYYNEQFF. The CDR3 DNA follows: TGTGCCACCTCTTCTAGCGGTTACTACAATGAGCAGTTCTTC.